What follows describes a single T cell receptor (beta chain). Its specificity is unknown. This PCR relied on a set of 60 Vbeta primers and 13 Jbeta primers. Here immunoSEQ multiplex PCR was the method, and the copy in TCRdb shows in-frame clones only, minus some. Listed are about 200,000 clones; roughly 1.2% falls within the top ten. The data were obtained in a study of cytomegalovirus exposure and HLA in healthy donors. Study-wide context: Out of fewer than 400 genotyped donors, about 80% belonged to the Caucasian-associated ancestry cluster.

Though nominally healthy at sampling, donors likely had unrecorded immune exposures. The CDR3 totals 15 residues. Trimming cost V 6 bases and J 1 base; bases outside gene matches: 5. CDR1 MNHEY and CDR2 SVGAGI come from the germline V gene. Study outcomes and limitations: Immune exposure information comprised only CMV serostatus. Investigators reported 150 to 200 TCR beta chains as tied to cytomegalovirus.

The sequenced sample was PBMCs. This receptor was taken from a girl aged 2 to 10 in good health and CMV-seropositive. The chain is built from TRBV6-5 and TRBJ2-3; 9 bases are a match to TRBD1. The CDR3 coding sequence is TGTGCCAGCAGGCTATACAGGGGGCGCACAGATACGCAGTATTTT. Translated, it gives CASRLYRGRTDTQYF.